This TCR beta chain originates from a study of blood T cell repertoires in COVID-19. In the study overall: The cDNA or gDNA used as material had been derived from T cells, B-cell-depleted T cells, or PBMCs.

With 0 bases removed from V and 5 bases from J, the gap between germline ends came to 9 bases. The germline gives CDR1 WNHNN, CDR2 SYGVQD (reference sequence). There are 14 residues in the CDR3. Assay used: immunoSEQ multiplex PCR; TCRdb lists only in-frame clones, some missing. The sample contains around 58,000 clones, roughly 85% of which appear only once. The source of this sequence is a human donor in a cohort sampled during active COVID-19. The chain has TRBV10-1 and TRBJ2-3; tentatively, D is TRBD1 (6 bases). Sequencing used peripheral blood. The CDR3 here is CASSESAGVDTQYF. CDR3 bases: TGCGCCAGCAGTGAGTCGGCAGGGGTAGATACGCAGTATTTT.